The T cell receptor beta chain described here comes from a study of CD8+ T cells in alopecia areata. Findings and caveats of the study: Sequencing of scalp samples also captures resident alphabeta T cells of normal skin. Lesional scalp, notably in alopecia totalis/universalis, had clonality above that of normal scalp.

Patients with alopecia areata provided lesional scalp punch biopsies as well as peripheral blood. Starting from PBMCs, sorting isolated CD4+ and CD8+ T cells. With 5 bases removed from V and 4 bases from J, the gap between germline ends came to 14 bases. The length of the CDR3 is 14 residues. Germline V gene sequence: CDR1 SEHNR, CDR2 FQNEAQ (reference sequence). In the case of this clone: Antigen unknown.

Extraction and reverse transcription of RNA yielded cDNA as the sequencing template. Generated by immunoSEQ multiplex PCR, the TCRdb table keeps only in-frame clones and is missing some. Among roughly 150,000 clones listed, about 50% were seen once. This receptor was taken from a human donor with alopecia areata. Source: CD8+ T cells sorted from blood, taken at week 0. The V gene is TRBV7-9, the J gene TRBJ2-5; unclear D gene. The CDR3 coding sequence is TGTGCCAGCAGCCCTAGGCAGTGGGGAGAGACCCAGTACTTC. Amino acids: CASSPRQWGETQYF.